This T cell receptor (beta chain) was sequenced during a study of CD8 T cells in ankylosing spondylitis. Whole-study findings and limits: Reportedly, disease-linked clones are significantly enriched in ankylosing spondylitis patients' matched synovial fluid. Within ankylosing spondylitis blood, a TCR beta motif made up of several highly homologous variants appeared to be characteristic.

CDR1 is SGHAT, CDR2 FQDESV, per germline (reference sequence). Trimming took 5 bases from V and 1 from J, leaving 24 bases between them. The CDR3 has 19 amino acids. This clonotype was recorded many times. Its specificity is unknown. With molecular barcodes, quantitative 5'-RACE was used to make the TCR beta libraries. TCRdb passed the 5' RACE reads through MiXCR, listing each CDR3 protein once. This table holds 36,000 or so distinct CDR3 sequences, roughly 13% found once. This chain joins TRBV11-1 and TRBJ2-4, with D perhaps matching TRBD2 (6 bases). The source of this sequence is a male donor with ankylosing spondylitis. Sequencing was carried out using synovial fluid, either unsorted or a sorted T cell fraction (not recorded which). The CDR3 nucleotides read TGTGCCAGCAGCCCTGTGGTGTGGTGGGGGGATGGGGCCAAAAACATTCAGTACTTC. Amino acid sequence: CASSPVVWWGDGAKNIQYF.